The 5 T cell receptor beta chains below come from one sample, sequenced in a study of circulating and synovial CD4+ cells in juvenile arthritis. The method was immunoSEQ multiplex PCR; TCRdb's version includes in-frame clones alone and lacks a portion of them. Of about 32,000 clones in the sample, about 93% were seen once. The sequenced sample consisted of CD4+ T cells from blood. The origin of the receptors is a human donor with juvenile idiopathic arthritis.

This chain uses TRBV11-2 with TRBJ2-2; 12 bases fit TRBD2. The CDR3 totals 15 residues. Germline assignment: CDR1 SGHAT and CDR2 FQNNGV. Trimming took 4 bases from V and 5 from J; bases not matched to a gene: 2. The CDR3 bases are TGTGCCAGCAGCTCGACTAGCGGGGGTACCGGGGAGCTGTTTTTT. Encoded protein: CASSSTSGGTGELFF.

J is TRBJ2-5 and V is TRBV6-5, with 7 positions matching TRBD1. Per the germline V gene, CDR1 is MNHEY and CDR2 is SVGAGI. Trimming removed 6 bases from V and 4 bases from J; junction bases left unmatched: 5. The CDR3 runs to 13 residues. For the CDR3, the DNA is TGTGCCAGCAGCTACAGGGGCCGAGAGACCCAGTACTTC. Amino acid sequence: CASSYRGRETQYF.

The V gene is TRBV7-2, the J gene TRBJ1-2; 10 positions agree with TRBD1. The ends lost 4 bases at V and 8 bases at J; junction bases unmatched: 13. The CDR3 is 16 residues long. From germline, CDR1 is SGHTA and CDR2 FQGNSA. Here the CDR3 reads CASSSRQGALGEGYTF. CDR3 bases: TGTGCCAGCAGCTCCCGACAGGGGGCGCTGGGAGAGGGCTACACCTTC. Combining the CDR3 with reference TRBV7-2 and TRBJ1-2 gives the whole variable domain GAGVSQSPSNKVTEKGKDVELRCDPISGHTALYWYRQSLGQGLEFLIYFQGNSAPDKSGLPSDRFSAERTGGSVSTLTIQRTQQEDSAVYLCASSSRQGALGEGYTFGSGTRLTVV.

The J gene is TRBJ2-1, the V gene TRBV7-8; TRBD2 aligns across 14 bases. The CDR3 covers 15 residues. V lost 5 bases, J lost 7 bases, and 4 bases stayed unmatched. Germline values: CDR1 SGHVS, CDR2 FQNEAQ. The CDR3 sequence: CASSDRTSGRNEQFF. The CDR3 DNA reads TGTGCCAGCAGCGACCGGACTAGCGGGAGGAATGAGCAGTTCTTC.

The chain employs TRBV11-2 and TRBJ2-1; 10 positions agree with TRBD2. J gave up 4 bases and V 3 bases, and 15 bases lay outside the gene matches. CDR3 length: 19 amino acids. The germline V gene has CDR1 SGHAT and CDR2 FQNNGV. CDR3 protein: CASSFRLAGSHAGYNEQFF. The CDR3 DNA follows: TGTGCCAGCAGCTTTAGACTAGCGGGCTCTCATGCCGGATACAATGAGCAGTTCTTC.